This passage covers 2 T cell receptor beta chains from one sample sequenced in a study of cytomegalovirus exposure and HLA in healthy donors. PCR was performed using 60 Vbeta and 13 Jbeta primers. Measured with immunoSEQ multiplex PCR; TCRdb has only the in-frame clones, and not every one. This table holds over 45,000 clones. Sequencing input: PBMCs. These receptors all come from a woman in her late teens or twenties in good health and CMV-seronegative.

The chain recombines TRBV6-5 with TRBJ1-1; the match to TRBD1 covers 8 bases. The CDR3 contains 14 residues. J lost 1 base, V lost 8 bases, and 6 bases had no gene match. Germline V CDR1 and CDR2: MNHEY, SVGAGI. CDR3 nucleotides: TGTGCCAGCCGTTGGGGGACAGGGAACACTGAAGCTTTCTTT. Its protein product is CASRWGTGNTEAFF.

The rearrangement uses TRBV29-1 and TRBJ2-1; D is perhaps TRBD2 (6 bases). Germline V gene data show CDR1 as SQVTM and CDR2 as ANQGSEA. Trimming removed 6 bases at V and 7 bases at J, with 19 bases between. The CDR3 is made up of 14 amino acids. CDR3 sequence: CSVPGTLASNEQFF. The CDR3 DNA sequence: TGCAGCGTACCCGGGACTCTTGCGTCAAATGAGCAGTTCTTC.